Below, 5 T cell receptor beta chains from the same sample are listed, as sequenced in a study of chemoradiotherapy in HPV16-positive cancers. Here immunoSEQ multiplex PCR was the method, and the copy in TCRdb shows in-frame clones only, minus some. The sample has around 8,800 clones, roughly four fifths seen once. The sequencing here drew on tumor tissue, taken from a patient who underwent chemoradiotherapy. Receptors originate from a human donor with HPV-associated anogenital cancer.

V gene TRBV2 combines with J gene TRBJ1-1; 7 bases agree with TRBD1. Germline V CDR1 and CDR2: SNHLY, FYNNEI. The CDR3 sequence is 13 residues long. J lost 1 base, V lost 5 bases, and 1 base had no gene match. CDR3 protein: CASSQGGNTEAFF. The CDR3 DNA sequence: TGTGCCAGCAGTCAGGGGGGGAACACTGAAGCTTTCTTT.

This chain joins TRBV2 and TRBJ2-1; 9 bases agree with TRBD2. The trim removed 2 bases at V and 4 bases at J, leaving 12 bases unmatched. CDR3 length: 18 residues. From germline, CDR1 is SNHLY and CDR2 FYNNEI. Here the CDR3 reads CASSERAGGSPRYNEQFF. The CDR3 DNA sequence: TGTGCCAGCAGTGAACGAGCGGGAGGAAGTCCACGATACAATGAGCAGTTCTTC.

This clone is medium-sized in the sample. The chain combines TRBV5-1 with TRBJ1-5; D is perhaps TRBD1 (5 bases). Trimming removed 3 bases from V and 12 bases from J, with 10 bases in between. Germline CDR1 is SGHRS and CDR2 is YFSETQ. This CDR3 is built from 11 residues. DNA of the CDR3: TGCGCCAGCAGCTGCTATCAGGGCCAGCATTTT. Protein: CASSCYQGQHF.

CDR3 in DNA: TGTGCCAGCAGCCAAGTAAACGAGCAGTACTTC. This translates into CASSQVNEQYF. The rearrangement joins TRBV14 to TRBJ2-7, with D hard to call. Germline V gives CDR1 SGHDN, CDR2 FVKESK. The CDR3 loop spans 11 amino acids. Between the trimmed V and J ends, which lost 1 base and 5 bases, there was a span of 3 bases.

V is TRBV5-8 and J is TRBJ2-3, with 10 bases identical to TRBD1. From germline, CDR1 is SGHTS and CDR2 YDEGEE. The CDR3 contains 15 residues. V shed 4 bases, J shed 2 bases, and the junction held 4 bases outside the gene matches. CDR3 sequence: CASSTDRGLTDTQYF. The CDR3 nucleotides read TGTGCCAGCAGCACCGACAGGGGGCTCACAGATACGCAGTATTTT.